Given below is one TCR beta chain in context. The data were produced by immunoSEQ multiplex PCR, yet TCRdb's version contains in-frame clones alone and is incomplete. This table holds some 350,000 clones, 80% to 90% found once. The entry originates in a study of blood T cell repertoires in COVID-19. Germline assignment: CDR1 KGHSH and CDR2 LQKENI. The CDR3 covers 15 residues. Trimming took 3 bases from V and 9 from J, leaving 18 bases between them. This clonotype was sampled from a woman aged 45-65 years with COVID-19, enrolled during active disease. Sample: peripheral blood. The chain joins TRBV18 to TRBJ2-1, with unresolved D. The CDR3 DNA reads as TGTGCCAGCTCACCCAGGCAGGCTTGGTACGGTGAGCAGTTCTTC. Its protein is CASSPRQAWYGEQFF.